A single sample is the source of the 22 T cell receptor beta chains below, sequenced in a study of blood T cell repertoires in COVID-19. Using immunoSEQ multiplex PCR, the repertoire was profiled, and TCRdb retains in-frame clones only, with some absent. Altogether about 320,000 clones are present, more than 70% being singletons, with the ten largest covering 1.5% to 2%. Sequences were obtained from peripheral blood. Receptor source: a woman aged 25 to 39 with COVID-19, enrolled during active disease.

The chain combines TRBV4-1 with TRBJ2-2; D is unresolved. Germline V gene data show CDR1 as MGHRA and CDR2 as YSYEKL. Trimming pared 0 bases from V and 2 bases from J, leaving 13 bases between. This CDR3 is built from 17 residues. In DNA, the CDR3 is TGCGCCAGCAGCCAAGATCTGCAGATGATAAACACCGGGGAGCTGTTTTTT. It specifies CASSQDLQMINTGELFF.

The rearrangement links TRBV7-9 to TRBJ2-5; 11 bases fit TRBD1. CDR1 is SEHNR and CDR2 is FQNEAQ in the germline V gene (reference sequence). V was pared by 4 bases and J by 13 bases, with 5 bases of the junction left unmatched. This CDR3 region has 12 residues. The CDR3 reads CASSWDRGFGYF. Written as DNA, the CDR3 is TGTGCCAGCAGCTGGGACAGGGGGTTCGGGTACTTC.

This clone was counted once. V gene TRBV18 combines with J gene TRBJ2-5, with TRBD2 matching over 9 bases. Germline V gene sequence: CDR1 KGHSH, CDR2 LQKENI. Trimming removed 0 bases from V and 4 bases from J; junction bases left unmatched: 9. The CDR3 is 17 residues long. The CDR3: CASSPPLWRGGGETQYF. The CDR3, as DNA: TGTGCCAGCTCACCACCGCTCTGGCGGGGGGGCGGAGAGACCCAGTACTTC.

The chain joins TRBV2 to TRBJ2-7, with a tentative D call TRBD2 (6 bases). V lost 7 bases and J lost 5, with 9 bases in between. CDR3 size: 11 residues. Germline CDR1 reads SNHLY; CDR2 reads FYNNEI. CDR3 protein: CASTREDEQYF. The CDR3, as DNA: TGTGCCAGCACCAGGGAGGACGAGCAGTACTTC.

CDR3 sequence (DNA): TGTGCCAGCAGCTGGGGACAGACTGGAAACACCATATATTTT. Translation: CASSWGQTGNTIYF. This rearrangement joins TRBV5-6 to TRBJ1-3, with 7 bases fitting TRBD1. The CDR3 spans 14 residues. After removal of 3 bases from V and 2 bases from J, the junction contained 2 bases not matched to a gene. CDR1 SGHDT and CDR2 YYEEEE come from the germline V gene. The entire variable domain, with the rest obtained from reference TRBV5-6 and TRBJ1-3, is as follows: DAGVTQSPTHLIKTRGQQVTLRCSPKSGHDTVSWYQQALGQGPQFIFQYYEEEERQRGNFPDRFSGHQFPNYSSELNVNALLLGDSALYLCASSWGQTGNTIYFGEGSWLTVV.

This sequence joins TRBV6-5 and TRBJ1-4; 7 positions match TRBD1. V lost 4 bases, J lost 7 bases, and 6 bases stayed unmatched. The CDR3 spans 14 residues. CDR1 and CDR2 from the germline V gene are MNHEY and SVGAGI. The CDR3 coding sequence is TGTGCCAGCAGTTCTAGGGGGCAGGGTGAAAAACTGTTTTTT. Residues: CASSSRGQGEKLFF.

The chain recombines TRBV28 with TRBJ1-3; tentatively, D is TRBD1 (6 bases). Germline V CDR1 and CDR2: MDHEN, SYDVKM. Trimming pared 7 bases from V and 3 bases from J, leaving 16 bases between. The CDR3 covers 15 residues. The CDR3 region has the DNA TGTGCCAGCACCCTGGGGCAGGGGAATGGAAACACCATATATTTT. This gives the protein CASTLGQGNGNTIYF.

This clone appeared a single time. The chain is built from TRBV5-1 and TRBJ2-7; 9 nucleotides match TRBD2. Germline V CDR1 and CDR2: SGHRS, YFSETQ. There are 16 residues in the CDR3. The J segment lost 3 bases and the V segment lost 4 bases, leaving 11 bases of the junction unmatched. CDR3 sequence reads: CASSLFQAGGSYEQYF. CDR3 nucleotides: TGCGCCAGCAGCCTATTTCAGGCGGGGGGGAGCTACGAGCAGTACTTC.

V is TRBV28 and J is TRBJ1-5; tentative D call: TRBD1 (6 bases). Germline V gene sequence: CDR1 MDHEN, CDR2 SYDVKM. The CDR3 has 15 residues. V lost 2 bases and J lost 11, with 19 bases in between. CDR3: CASSLPQGFTSAQHF. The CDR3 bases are TGTGCCAGCAGTTTACCCCAGGGGTTCACATCAGCCCAGCATTTT.

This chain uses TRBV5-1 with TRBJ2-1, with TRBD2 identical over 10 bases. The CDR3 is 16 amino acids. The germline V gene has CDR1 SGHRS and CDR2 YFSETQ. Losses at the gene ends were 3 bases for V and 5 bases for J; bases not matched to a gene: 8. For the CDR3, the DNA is TGCGCCAGCAGCTGGGGACTAGCGTATAGGGACAATGAGCAGTTCTTC. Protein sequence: CASSWGLAYRDNEQFF.

CDR3 loop: CASSFRGGAGELFF. DNA for the CDR3: TGTGCCAGCAGCTTTCGCGGGGGTGCTGGGGAGCTGTTTTTT. This chain uses TRBV11-1 with TRBJ2-2; 7 bases fit TRBD2. The CDR3 spans 14 residues. With V trimmed by 3 bases and J by 8 bases, 6 bases remained unmatched. Germline CDR1 reads SGHAT; CDR2 reads FQDESV (reference sequence).

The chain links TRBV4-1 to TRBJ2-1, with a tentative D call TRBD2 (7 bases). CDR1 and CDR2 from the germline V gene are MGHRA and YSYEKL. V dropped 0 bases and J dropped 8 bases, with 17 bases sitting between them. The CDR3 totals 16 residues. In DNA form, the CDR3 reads TGCGCCAGCAGCCAAGAGGGGAGGGGCGGGGGCGATGAGCAGTTCTTC. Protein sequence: CASSQEGRGGGDEQFF.

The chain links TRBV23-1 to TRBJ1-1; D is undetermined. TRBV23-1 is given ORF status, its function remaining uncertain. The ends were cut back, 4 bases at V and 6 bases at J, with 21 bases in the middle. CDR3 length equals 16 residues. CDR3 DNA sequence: TGCGCCAGCAGTCGGTTTGCGGGTCCTAATGCGGCTGAAGCTTTCTTT. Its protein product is CASSRFAGPNAAEAFF.

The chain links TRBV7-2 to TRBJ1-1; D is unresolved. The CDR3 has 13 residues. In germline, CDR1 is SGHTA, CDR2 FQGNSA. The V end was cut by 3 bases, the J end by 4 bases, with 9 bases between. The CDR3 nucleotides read TGTGCCAGCAGCTTCGGGGTGGGCACTGAAGCTTTCTTT. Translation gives CASSFGVGTEAFF.

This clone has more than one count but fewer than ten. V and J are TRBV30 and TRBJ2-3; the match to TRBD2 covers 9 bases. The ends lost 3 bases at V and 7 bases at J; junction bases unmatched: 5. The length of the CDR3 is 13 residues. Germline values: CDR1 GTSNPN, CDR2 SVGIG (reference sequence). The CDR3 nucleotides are TGTGCCTGGAGGTCAGCGGGGGGATATACGCAGTATTTT. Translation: CAWRSAGGYTQYF.

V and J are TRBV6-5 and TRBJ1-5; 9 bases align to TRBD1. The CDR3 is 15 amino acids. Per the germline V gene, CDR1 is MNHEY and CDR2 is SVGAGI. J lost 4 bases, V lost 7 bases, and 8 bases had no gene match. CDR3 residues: CASKIQGARNQPQHF. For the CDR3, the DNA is TGTGCCAGCAAGATACAGGGGGCGCGGAATCAGCCCCAGCATTTT.

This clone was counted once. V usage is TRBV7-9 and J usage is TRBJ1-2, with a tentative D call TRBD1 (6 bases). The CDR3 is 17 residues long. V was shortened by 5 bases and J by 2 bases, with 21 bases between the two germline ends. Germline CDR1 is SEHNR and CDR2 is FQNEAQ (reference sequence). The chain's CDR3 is CASSRMAAGDTNYGYTF. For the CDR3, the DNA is TGTGCCAGCAGCCGAATGGCCGCAGGGGACACAAACTATGGCTACACCTTC. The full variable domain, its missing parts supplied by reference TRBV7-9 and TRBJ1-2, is DTGVSQNPRHKITKRGQNVTFRCDPISEHNRLYWYRQTLGQGPEFLTYFQNEAQLEKSRLLSDRFSAERPKGSFSTLEIQRTEQGDSAMYLCASSRMAAGDTNYGYTFGSGTRLTVV.

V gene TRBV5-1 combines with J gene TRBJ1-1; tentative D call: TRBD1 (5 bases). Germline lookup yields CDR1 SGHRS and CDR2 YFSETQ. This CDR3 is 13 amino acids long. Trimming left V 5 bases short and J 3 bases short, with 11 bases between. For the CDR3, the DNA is TGCGCCAGCAGATATGGAGGGGACACTGAAGCTTTCTTT. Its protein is CASRYGGDTEAFF.

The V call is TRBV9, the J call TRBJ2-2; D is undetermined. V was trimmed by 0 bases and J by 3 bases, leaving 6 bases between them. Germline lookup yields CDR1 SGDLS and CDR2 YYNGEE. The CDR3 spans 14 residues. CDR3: CASSVDSDTGELFF. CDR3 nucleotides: TGTGCCAGCAGCGTAGACTCCGACACCGGGGAGCTGTTTTTT.

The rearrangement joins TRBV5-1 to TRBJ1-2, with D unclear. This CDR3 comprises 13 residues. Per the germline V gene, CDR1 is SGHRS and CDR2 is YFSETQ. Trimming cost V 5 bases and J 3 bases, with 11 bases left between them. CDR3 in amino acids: CASRTSPDYGYTF. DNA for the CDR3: TGCGCCAGCAGGACTAGTCCGGACTATGGCTACACCTTC.

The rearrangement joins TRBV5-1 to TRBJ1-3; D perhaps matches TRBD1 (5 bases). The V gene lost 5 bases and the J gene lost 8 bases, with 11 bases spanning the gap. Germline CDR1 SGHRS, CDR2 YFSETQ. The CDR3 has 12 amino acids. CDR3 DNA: TGCGCCAGCAGTTTAGAAGGGGACACCATATATTTT. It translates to CASSLEGDTIYF.

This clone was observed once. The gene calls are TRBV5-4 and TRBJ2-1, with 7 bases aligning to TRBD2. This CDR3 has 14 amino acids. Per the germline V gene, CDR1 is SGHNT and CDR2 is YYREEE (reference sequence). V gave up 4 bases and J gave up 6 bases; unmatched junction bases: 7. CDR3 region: CASSLGLVPNEQFF. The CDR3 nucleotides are TGTGCCAGCAGCCTAGGACTAGTCCCCAATGAGCAGTTCTTC.